This entry lists 3 T cell receptor beta chains sequenced from one sample in a study of STAT5B mutations in CD4+ large granular lymphocyte leukemia (dated by TCRdb to 2022 to 2024). Libraries came from the immunoSEQ multiplex PCR assay. The immuneACCESS repertoire file appears here via TCRdb, limited to in-frame rearrangements. These files lack a portion of the clones; in checked studies, under half of the deficit traces to unresolved V genes, and the cause of the others is not known. The sample yields about 31,000 clones; around 90% were counted once. The ten largest clonotypes hold about 0.42% of the sample. Sequenced input: CD4+ T cells from blood buffy coats. The receptors derive from a human donor in good health.

The CDR3 region is CASSAPGQGKTGELFF. DNA for the CDR3: TGTGCCAGCAGTGCCCCGGGACAGGGAAAAACCGGGGAGCTGTTTTTT. V is TRBV6-1 and J is TRBJ2-2, with TRBD1 identical over 9 bases. V lost 4 bases and J lost 5; bases outside the gene matches: 8. Germline V gene data show CDR1 as MNHNS and CDR2 as SASEGT. This CDR3 is built from 16 residues.

The rearrangement uses TRBV5-6 and TRBJ2-7; TRBD2 aligns across 9 bases. Germline V CDR1 and CDR2: SGHDT, YYEEEE. The CDR3 spans 15 residues. Losses at the gene ends were 4 bases for V and 1 base for J; bases not matched to a gene: 6. In DNA form, the CDR3 reads TGTGCCAGCAGCCCCTTAGCGGGAGATTCCTACGAGCAGTACTTC. This translates into CASSPLAGDSYEQYF.

The chain carries TRBV11-2 and TRBJ2-1; D unclear. The length of the CDR3 is 11 residues. Germline V CDR1 and CDR2: SGHAT, FQNNGV. V lost 6 bases, J lost 14 bases, and 14 bases lay in between. The CDR3 nucleotides read TGTGCCAGCAGTCACACAGCGATTAAGTTCTTC. It specifies CASSHTAIKFF.